This T cell receptor beta chain was identified during a study of a mutant IDH1 vaccine in newly diagnosed glioma. Study overall: Those enrolled had earlier been treated with radiotherapy, temozolomide, or both, mostly both.

As to time point: week 35, safety follow-up. The investigators gave 300 ug of mutant IDH1 20-mer peptide in each vaccine dose, together with topical imiquimod. This clone rates as large. Its target is not known. V was pared by 0 bases and J by 5 bases, with 19 bases of the junction left unmatched. The CDR3 consists of 18 residues. Germline V gene lookup returns CDR1 GTSNPN and CDR2 SVGIG (reference sequence). The protocol was immunoSEQ multiplex PCR, while the TCRdb copy is restricted to in-frame clones and leaves out a portion. The sample includes about 44,000 clones, under 90% of them seen just once.

This sample comprised PBMCs, obtained from a glioma patient whose treatment included an IDH1 peptide vaccine. This TCR came from a woman aged 40-49 years with glioma. Some clones in this sample may be carry-over from other donors' samples. The gene calls are TRBV30 and TRBJ2-7; 7 nucleotides match TRBD2. In DNA form, the CDR3 reads TGTGCCTGGAGTGTACCGGGGGGACGTTATTTGAGGTGCGACGAGCAGTACTTC. As protein: CAWSVPGGRYLRCDEQYF.